One sample yielded the 25 T cell receptor beta chains listed below, sequenced in a study of cytomegalovirus exposure and HLA in healthy donors. The PCR had 60 Vbeta and 13 Jbeta primers. Generated by immunoSEQ multiplex PCR, the TCRdb table keeps only in-frame clones and is missing some. The table includes 150,000 to 200,000 clones, around 80% detected once. Sample: PBMCs. These receptors were taken from a man younger than 35 in good health and CMV-seronegative.

This clone has just a few counts. The rearrangement uses TRBV19 and TRBJ2-1; D is possibly TRBD2 (6 bases). The CDR3 runs 15 residues. Germline-derived CDR1 and CDR2 are LNHDA and SQIVND (reference sequence). Trimming stripped 6 bases from V and 6 bases from J, with 18 bases between. DNA for the CDR3: TGTGCCAGTAGGTCCTGGGACGGGCGGGGCAATGAGCAGTTCTTC. Translation: CASRSWDGRGNEQFF.

The chain joins TRBV27 to TRBJ2-7; 8 positions match TRBD1. Germline CDR1 and CDR2: MNHEY and SMNVEV (reference sequence). The CDR3 has 14 residues. The V gene end was trimmed by 2 bases and the J gene end by 4 bases; junction bases not matched to a gene: 4. CDR3 residues: CASSLSRGLYEQYF. The CDR3 region has the DNA TGTGCCAGCAGTTTAAGCAGGGGGCTGTACGAGCAGTACTTC.

The gene calls are TRBV9 and TRBJ2-1; the D gene is possibly TRBD2 (7 bases). V was pared by 2 bases and J by 9 bases, with 12 bases between. This CDR3 is built from 13 residues. Germline CDR1 is SGDLS and CDR2 is YYNGEE. The CDR3 loop is CASSVGGATEQFF. CDR3 DNA sequence: TGTGCCAGCAGCGTTGGGGGGGCCACTGAGCAGTTCTTC.

This clone was seen just once. The chain employs TRBV18 and TRBJ2-1; 8 positions agree with TRBD1. Germline CDR1 is KGHSH and CDR2 is LQKENI. V shed 6 bases and J 6 bases; nucleotides not matched to a gene: 4. This CDR3 region has 13 residues. CDR3 sequence (DNA): TGTGCCAGCTCCCCGGACAGGGCCAATGAGCAGTTCTTC. Amino acid sequence: CASSPDRANEQFF.

The gene calls are TRBV11-3 and TRBJ1-2; D is possibly TRBD1 (5 bases). The CDR3 spans 13 residues. Trimming took 3 bases from V and 5 from J, leaving 10 bases between them. Germline CDR1 and CDR2: SGHNT and YENEEA. For the CDR3, the DNA is TGTGCCAGCAGCTTTTTGGAGGGGTATGGCTACACCTTC. As protein: CASSFLEGYGYTF.

In its sample, this clone was seen a few times. This CDR3 is CASSLTFGETQYF. The CDR3 nucleotides read TGTGCCAGCAGCTTAACTTTCGGAGAGACCCAGTACTTC. The rearrangement links TRBV7-2 to TRBJ2-5; D gene unclear. The CDR3 length is 13 residues. V lost 2 bases and J lost 4, with 8 bases in between. The germline CDR1 and CDR2 sequences are SGHTA and FQGNSA.

The V call is TRBV28, the J call TRBJ1-2; 9 bases line up with TRBD1. V lost 6 bases, J lost 2 bases, and 4 bases stayed unmatched. The CDR3 totals 14 residues. CDR1 and CDR2 (germline): MDHEN, SYDVKM. The chain's CDR3 is CASSLGTGNYGYTF. The CDR3 coding sequence is TGTGCCAGCAGCCTAGGGACAGGGAACTATGGCTACACCTTC.

The chain recombines TRBV4-3 with TRBJ1-3, with 8 bases identical to TRBD1. V lost 1 base to trimming and J lost 2 bases; unmatched junction nucleotides: 16. This CDR3 has 20 amino acids. CDR1 and CDR2 (germline): LGHNA, YSLEER. CDR3 loop: CASSQGGQEGDYWTGNTIYF. The CDR3 bases are TGCGCCAGCAGCCAAGGGGGACAGGAGGGGGATTACTGGACTGGAAACACCATATATTTT.

The chain has TRBV29-1 and TRBJ1-1; D remains unclear. The length of the CDR3 is 11 residues. V lost 6 bases and J lost 5, with 10 bases in between. Germline CDR1 reads SQVTM; CDR2 reads ANQGSEA. The CDR3: CSVRVGTEAFF. Here the CDR3 DNA reads TGCAGCGTCCGGGTTGGTACTGAAGCTTTCTTT.

The chain carries TRBV20-1 and TRBJ2-3, with no clear D. V was pared by 3 bases and J by 9 bases, with 7 bases between. CDR3 length: 10 residues. From germline, CDR1 is DFQATT and CDR2 SNEGSKA (reference sequence). The DNA for the CDR3 is TGCAGTGCTAGTTCGTCCACGCAGTATTTT. Translated, it gives CSASSSTQYF.

V and J are TRBV4-3 and TRBJ2-7; 8 bases map to TRBD2. After removal of 0 bases from V and 2 bases from J, the junction contained 12 bases not matched to a gene. The CDR3 is 18 amino acids. In germline, CDR1 is LGHNA, CDR2 YSLEER. DNA for the CDR3: TGCGCCAGCAGCCAAGATCGCGGAGGACTAGCAGGCGCCTACGAGCAGTACTTC. Amino acids: CASSQDRGGLAGAYEQYF.

This clone was counted only a few times. The chain recombines TRBV18 with TRBJ2-7, with 10 bases lining up with TRBD1. Germline assignment: CDR1 KGHSH and CDR2 LQKENI. This CDR3 contains 14 residues. With 4 bases clipped from V and 5 bases from J, the junction kept 5 bases outside the gene matches. CDR3 sequence (DNA): TGTGCCAGCTCACAGGACAGGGGGAACAACGAGCAGTACTTC. It is translated as CASSQDRGNNEQYF.

The rearrangement uses TRBV14 and TRBJ2-1, with D unclear. Per germline, CDR1 SGHDN and CDR2 FVKESK. Trimming took off 3 bases at V and 5 bases at J, with 14 bases between the two ends. The CDR3 length is 15 residues. CDR3 DNA: TGTGCCAGCAGCCACCTCGGCGGTATCAACAATGAGCAGTTCTTC. As protein: CASSHLGGINNEQFF. The full variable domain, in which reference TRBV14 and TRBJ2-1 provide the parts outside the CDR3, is EAGVTQFPSHSVIEKGQTVTLRCDPISGHDNLYWYRRVMGKEIKFLLHFVKESKQDESGMPNNRFLAERTGGTYSTLKVQPAELEDSGVYFCASSHLGGINNEQFFGPGTRLTVL.

This clone has only a few counts. The chain joins TRBV7-9 to TRBJ1-4, with TRBD1 as a possible D gene (6 bases). V lost 5 bases and J 3 bases, leaving 13 bases between the germline ends. The CDR3 has 15 residues. Per germline, CDR1 SEHNR and CDR2 FQNEAQ (reference sequence). CDR3 DNA sequence: TGTGCCAGCAGCGCGGGGGGGGCGGCTAATGAAAAACTGTTTTTT. Protein: CASSAGGAANEKLFF.

The V gene is TRBV28, the J gene TRBJ2-6; possible D gene TRBD1, 5 bases. Trimming cost V 3 bases and J 2 bases, with 5 bases left between them. Looked up from germline, CDR1 is MDHEN and CDR2 is SYDVKM. The CDR3 extends over 14 amino acids. CDR3 sequence reads: CASSLGPGANVLTF. The DNA of the CDR3 is TGTGCCAGCAGTTTGGGGCCTGGGGCCAACGTCCTGACTTTC.

The chain joins TRBV2 to TRBJ1-5; 8 bases are a match to TRBD1. This CDR3 is 15 amino acids long. V lost 7 bases and J lost 1; bases outside the gene matches: 6. Per germline, CDR1 SNHLY and CDR2 FYNNEI. Here the CDR3 reads CASTEDRASNQPQHF. CDR3 DNA sequence: TGTGCCAGCACCGAGGACAGGGCCAGCAATCAGCCCCAGCATTTT.

This chain joins TRBV6-5 and TRBJ1-1; 12 bases are a match to TRBD1. The CDR3 loop spans 15 amino acids. Germline assignment: CDR1 MNHEY and CDR2 SVGAGI. V shed 4 bases, J shed 10 bases, and the junction held 10 bases outside the gene matches. Here the CDR3 reads CASSSSGTGGEGAFF. The DNA of the CDR3 is TGTGCCAGCAGTTCTTCCGGGACAGGGGGCGAAGGAGCTTTCTTT.

The rearrangement links TRBV30 to TRBJ1-2; 7 bases line up with TRBD1. Trimming took 4 bases from V and 7 from J; bases not matched to a gene: 6. Germline V gives CDR1 GTSNPN, CDR2 SVGIG (reference sequence). The CDR3 totals 12 residues. In DNA, the CDR3 is TGTGCCTGGACTCCAGGGGGTGGTGGCTACACCTTC. Its protein product is CAWTPGGGGYTF.

V gene TRBV4-3 combines with J gene TRBJ1-3; no clear D gene. The V gene's germline CDR1 is LGHNA and CDR2 YSLEER. CDR3 length equals 14 residues. Trimming removed 5 bases at V and 2 bases at J, with 10 bases between. CDR3 sequence (DNA): TGCGCCAGCAGCTCCCAGGCTCCTGGAAACACCATATATTTT. Translating gives CASSSQAPGNTIYF.

The V and J genes are TRBV12-5 and TRBJ2-2; 9 bases fit TRBD1. V gave up 4 bases and J gave up 7 bases; unmatched junction bases: 7. The CDR3 sequence is 15 residues long. CDR1 and CDR2 (germline): LGHNT, FRNRAP. The CDR3 region has the DNA TGTGCTAGTGGTTCCGGGACAGGGTCCATCGGGGAGCTGTTTTTT. Translated: CASGSGTGSIGELFF.

The V gene is TRBV2, the J gene TRBJ1-2, with 7 bases lining up with TRBD1. This CDR3 spans 16 amino acids. Germline CDR1 SNHLY, CDR2 FYNNEI. The V segment lost 5 bases and the J segment 7 bases; nucleotides outside the gene matches: 16. Here the CDR3 reads CASSQTWDSPSSGYTF. In DNA form, the CDR3 reads TGTGCCAGCAGTCAAACATGGGACAGCCCGTCGAGTGGCTACACCTTC.

The gene calls are TRBV30 and TRBJ1-1; D is unresolved. The V gene's germline CDR1 is GTSNPN and CDR2 SVGIG (reference sequence). V was cut by 3 bases and J by 1 base, with 9 bases left in between. The CDR3 is made up of 13 amino acids. CDR3 protein: CAWSGVRNTEAFF. The CDR3, as DNA: TGTGCCTGGAGCGGGGTGAGGAACACTGAAGCTTTCTTT.

The chain joins TRBV29-1 to TRBJ2-2; D gene unclear. This CDR3 region has 13 residues. Deletions cut 4 bases from V and 2 bases from J, with 8 bases between. Germline-derived CDR1 and CDR2 are SQVTM and ANQGSEA. CDR3 DNA sequence: TGCAGCGTTGTCCAACTAAACACCGGGGAGCTGTTTTTT. Residues: CSVVQLNTGELFF.

This rearrangement joins TRBV6-1 to TRBJ1-2; 11 nucleotides align to TRBD1. The CDR3 consists of 16 residues. Germline values: CDR1 MNHNS, CDR2 SASEGT. Trimming cost V 3 bases and J 3 bases; bases outside gene matches: 6. CDR3 coding DNA: TGTGCCAGCAGTGATCCGGACAGGGGGCTTGACTATGGCTACACCTTC. It translates to CASSDPDRGLDYGYTF.

The gene calls are TRBV30 and TRBJ2-2; 11 bases fit TRBD2. The CDR3 is 17 amino acids. Germline V gene data show CDR1 as GTSNPN and CDR2 as SVGIG (reference sequence). Losses at the gene ends were 1 base for V and 6 bases for J; bases not matched to a gene: 10. The CDR3 protein is CAWSAGIAGGPAGELFF. The DNA for the CDR3 is TGTGCCTGGAGTGCAGGGATAGCGGGAGGGCCCGCCGGGGAGCTGTTTTTT.